This T cell receptor (beta chain) derives from a study of beta chain features in type 1 diabetes. There are 13 residues in the CDR3. V was pared by 0 bases and J by 6 bases, with 8 bases between. Germline values: CDR1 SGHAT, CDR2 FQNNGV. As every portion of the isolated RNA was reverse transcribed, the sequencing read expressed TCRB transcripts. This table comes from immunoSEQ multiplex PCR, and its TCRdb copy is limited to in-frame clones, with some not included. This table holds about 230,000 clones, about 10% found once. The material sequenced was naive CD4+ T cells from blood. The origin of this receptor is a woman between 18 and 30 years old in good health. This chain links TRBV11-2 with TRBJ1-1; D may be TRBD1 (5 bases). In DNA, the CDR3 is TGTGCCAGCAGCTTAGACAGGGTAGCTGAAGCTTTCTTT. This sequence encodes CASSLDRVAEAFF.